The present T cell receptor beta chain was sequenced within a study of blood T cell repertoires in COVID-19. This CDR3 region has 17 residues. Germline lookup yields CDR1 SGHAT and CDR2 FQNNGV. Trimming left V 0 bases short and J 0 bases short, with 14 bases between. This clone has more than one count but fewer than ten. In the authors' workflow: Reference gene primer amplification gave estimated nucleated cell counts. This table comes from immunoSEQ multiplex PCR, and its TCRdb copy is limited to in-frame clones, with some not included. V, J and clone size reflect that table, while D and trimming were determined from the DNA. The sample lists 150,000 to 200,000 clones; approximately 80% were seen once.

The rearrangement joins TRBV11-2 to TRBJ1-1; D possibly corresponds to TRBD1 (6 bases). The sample consisted of peripheral blood. This clonotype was obtained from a human donor in a cohort sampled during active COVID-19. The CDR3 DNA reads TGTGCCAGCAGCTTAGAGGGGGCGAGGTGGATGAACACTGAAGCTTTCTTT. Its protein product is CASSLEGARWMNTEAFF.